These 21 T cell receptor beta chains were sequenced from one sample in a study of blood T cell repertoires in COVID-19. The assay was immunoSEQ multiplex PCR, and TCRdb's table has in-frame clones only and misses some. This sample has 320,000 or so clones, with less than 90% found just once. The specimen sequenced was PBMCs or T cells enriched from blood (not recorded which). The receptors were gathered from a woman in her 30s who had recovered from COVID-19.

This sequence joins TRBV19 and TRBJ2-5, with 10 bases identical to TRBD1. CDR3 length equals 15 residues. Trimming took 3 bases from V and 4 from J; bases not matched to a gene: 5. The germline V gene encodes CDR1 LNHDA and CDR2 SQIVND (reference sequence). The CDR3 is CASSIRDRGGETQYF. The CDR3 nucleotides are TGTGCCAGTAGTATCAGGGACAGGGGAGGAGAGACCCAGTACTTC. The whole variable domain, remainder taken from reference TRBV19 and TRBJ2-5, is DGGITQSPKYLFRKEGQNVTLSCEQNLNHDAMYWYRQDPGQGLRLIYYSQIVNDFQKGDIAEGYSVSREKKESFPLTVTSAQKNPTAFYLCASSIRDRGGETQYFGPGTRLLVL.

The rearrangement joins TRBV10-3 to TRBJ1-1; D not resolved. The CDR3 loop spans 16 amino acids. Trimming removed 0 bases at V and 0 bases at J, with 11 bases between. Per the germline V gene, CDR1 is ENHRY and CDR2 is SYGVKD. Here the CDR3 reads CAISESGQAVNTEAFF. The CDR3 region has the DNA TGTGCCATCAGTGAGTCGGGCCAGGCAGTGAACACTGAAGCTTTCTTT.

The chain links TRBV25-1 to TRBJ1-1; possible D gene TRBD1, 5 bases. This CDR3 contains 15 residues. V lost 1 base, J lost 4 bases, and 13 bases lay in between. Germline CDR1 is MGHDK and CDR2 is SYGVNS. The CDR3 nucleotides read TGTGCCAGCAGTGAATTTCAGGGATATGCCACTGAAGCTTTCTTT. Encoded protein: CASSEFQGYATEAFF.

This rearrangement joins TRBV15 to TRBJ1-4; D is possibly TRBD1 (5 bases). The V gene lost 3 bases and the J gene lost 0 bases, with 11 bases spanning the gap. Germline CDR1 reads LNHNV; CDR2 reads YYDKDF (reference sequence). This CDR3 has 16 residues. The CDR3 nucleotides read TGTGCCACCAGCAGGGAACCGACAGCAACTAATGAAAAACTGTTTTTT. Translation gives CATSREPTATNEKLFF.

The gene calls are TRBV11-2 and TRBJ2-4; maybe TRBD1 (5 bases). Trimming shortened V by 1 base and J by 6 bases, and 22 bases separated the two germline ends. Looked up from germline, CDR1 is SGHAT and CDR2 is FQNNGV. The CDR3 runs 18 residues. This CDR3 reads CASSLGTGRVGGRNIQYF. The CDR3 bases are TGTGCCAGCAGCTTAGGTACAGGTCGTGTGGGCGGAAGAAACATTCAGTACTTC.

CDR3 amino acids: CASSFSGTSGGYFDEQYF. The CDR3 DNA reads as TGTGCCAGCAGTTTTTCCGGGACTAGCGGGGGATACTTTGACGAGCAGTACTTC. This sequence joins TRBV28 and TRBJ2-7; TRBD2 matches 14 bases. CDR3 length equals 18 residues. V was clipped by 3 bases and J by 5 bases; unmatched bases: 12. Germline lookup yields CDR1 MDHEN and CDR2 SYDVKM.

This sequence joins TRBV6-5 and TRBJ1-1; the D gene is possibly TRBD1 (5 bases). The CDR3 runs to 16 residues. The germline V gene has CDR1 MNHEY and CDR2 SVGAGI. V was trimmed by 0 bases and J by 5 bases, leaving 16 bases between them. The CDR3 sequence: CASSYSSGVGNTEAFF. The CDR3 DNA is TGTGCCAGCAGTTACTCGTCGGGGGTGGGGAATACTGAAGCTTTCTTT.

The V gene is TRBV15, the J gene TRBJ2-7, with D perhaps TRBD1 (6 bases). Germline CDR1 is LNHNV and CDR2 is YYDKDF (reference sequence). V shed 0 bases and J shed 0 bases, with 12 bases lying between them. The CDR3 spans 16 residues. The CDR3 DNA reads TGTGCCACCAGCAGAGAGTGGACAGCTAGCTCCTACGAGCAGTACTTC. The encoded protein is CATSREWTASSYEQYF.

The genes are TRBV5-4 and TRBJ2-7; no clear D. Trimming cost V 4 bases and J 2 bases, with 13 bases left between them. CDR1 is SGHNT and CDR2 is YYREEE in the germline V gene (reference sequence). The CDR3 runs 14 residues. CDR3 in DNA: TGTGCCAGCAGCAGAGACACGGCCACCTACGAGCAGTACTTC. Translating gives CASSRDTATYEQYF.

The genes are TRBV7-9 and TRBJ1-2, with D perhaps matching TRBD1 (5 bases). The CDR3 is made up of 16 amino acids. Germline values: CDR1 SEHNR, CDR2 FQNEAQ (reference sequence). The germline V and J ends were trimmed by 2 bases and 3 bases, with 16 bases remaining between them. The CDR3 is CASSLFRGRIDYGYTF. The CDR3 DNA sequence: TGTGCCAGCAGCTTATTTAGGGGCAGGATTGACTATGGCTACACCTTC.

CDR3 bases: TGTGCCAGTTTCGCAGGGACAGGGAGTAGCAATCAGCCCCAGCATTTT. It is translated as CASFAGTGSSNQPQHF. The chain is built from TRBV19 and TRBJ1-5; TRBD1 aligns across 9 bases. After removal of 8 bases from V and 0 bases from J, the junction contained 8 bases not matched to a gene. CDR3 length: 16 amino acids. CDR1 is LNHDA and CDR2 is SQIVND in the germline V gene (reference sequence).

The V gene is TRBV7-9, the J gene TRBJ2-7; TRBD1 matches at 11 bases. Germline CDR1 reads SEHNR; CDR2 reads FQNEAQ (reference sequence). V lost 5 bases, J lost 4 bases, and 7 bases stayed unmatched. This CDR3 has 15 residues. CDR3 sequence: CASSKVGQGGYEQYF. DNA of the CDR3: TGTGCCAGCAGCAAGGTGGGACAGGGGGGGTACGAGCAGTACTTC.

The V call is TRBV12-5, the J call TRBJ1-2; D unresolved. CDR1 and CDR2 (germline): LGHNT, FRNRAP. The CDR3 covers 12 residues. V lost 3 bases, J lost 6 bases, and 8 bases lay in between. In DNA, the CDR3 is TGTGCTAGTGGTTTTCGACGGGATGGCTACACCTTC. This encodes CASGFRRDGYTF. Drawing the rest from reference TRBV12-5 and TRBJ1-2, the complete variable domain is DARVTQTPRHKVTEMGQEVTMRCQPILGHNTVFWYRQTMMQGLELLAYFRNRAPLDDSGMPKDRFSAEMPDATLATLKIQPSEPRDSAVYFCASGFRRDGYTFGSGTRLTVV.

The gene calls are TRBV5-1 and TRBJ2-5, with D tentatively TRBD2 (5 bases). In germline, CDR1 is SGHRS, CDR2 YFSETQ. Trimming cost V 2 bases and J 2 bases, with 13 bases left between them. The length of the CDR3 is 15 residues. In DNA, the CDR3 is TGCGCCAGCAGCTTTACGGGGAGAGAACAAGAGACCCAGTACTTC. This encodes CASSFTGREQETQYF.

DNA of the CDR3: TGTGCCAGCAGTAACAGGGGGGGCTCTGGAAACACCATATATTTT. It is translated as CASSNRGGSGNTIYF. The rearrangement joins TRBV6-5 to TRBJ1-3; 8 bases agree with TRBD1. After removal of 5 bases from V and 0 bases from J, the junction contained 3 bases not matched to a gene. This CDR3 spans 15 amino acids. Germline V CDR1 and CDR2: MNHEY, SVGAGI.

DNA for the CDR3: TGTGCCAGCAGCTTGGACTACAGGCGGAACACCGGGGAGCTGTTTTTT. It translates to CASSLDYRRNTGELFF. The chain has TRBV5-5 and TRBJ2-2, with a weak D call TRBD1 (5 bases). Germline CDR1 and CDR2: SGHKS and YYEKEE (reference sequence). Deletions cut 0 bases from V and 1 base from J, with 10 bases between. This CDR3 contains 16 residues.

The rearrangement uses TRBV2 and TRBJ2-2; TRBD2 matches 8 bases. The CDR3 length is 14 residues. Trimming removed 8 bases from V and 2 bases from J; junction bases left unmatched: 4. CDR1 SNHLY and CDR2 FYNNEI come from the germline V gene. DNA of the CDR3: TGTGCCAGCCGGGGACTAGAAAACACCGGGGAGCTGTTTTTT. Its translation: CASRGLENTGELFF.

A single count supports this clone. This chain links TRBV11-2 with TRBJ1-2; TRBD1 aligns across 9 bases. V lost 5 bases, J lost 4 bases, and 11 bases stayed unmatched. The CDR3 spans 16 residues. Germline V CDR1 and CDR2: SGHAT, FQNNGV. The DNA for the CDR3 is TGTGCCAGCAGCGCACCACTACAGGGGGCCGGCTATGGCTACACCTTC. It codes for CASSAPLQGAGYGYTF.

This chain connects TRBV9 to TRBJ1-1; D is ambiguous. V was shortened by 2 bases and J by 0 bases, with 8 bases between the two germline ends. The CDR3 has 14 amino acids. The germline V gene has CDR1 SGDLS and CDR2 YYNGEE. CDR3 protein: CASSVSGLNTEAFF. The CDR3 nucleotides read TGTGCCAGCAGCGTTTCGGGGTTGAACACTGAAGCTTTCTTT.

The V and J genes are TRBV10-3 and TRBJ2-7; 7 bases are shared with TRBD1. V shed 6 bases and J 1 base; nucleotides not matched to a gene: 6. Germline lookup yields CDR1 ENHRY and CDR2 SYGVKD. The CDR3 has 14 amino acids. The CDR3 DNA reads TGTGCCATCAGGTCAGGGGACAGTTCCTACGAGCAGTACTTC. It codes for CAIRSGDSSYEQYF.

The chain carries TRBV6-2 or TRBV6-3 and TRBJ2-7; 7 nucleotides agree with TRBD1. Germline V lookup: CDR1 MNHEY, CDR2 SVGEGT. CDR3 length: 17 amino acids. J gave up 0 bases and V 2 bases, and 10 bases lay outside the gene matches. The CDR3 loop is CASSYATGQPSSYEQYF. DNA of the CDR3: TGTGCCAGCAGTTACGCGACGGGACAGCCCAGCTCCTACGAGCAGTACTTC.